A selection of T cell receptor beta chains follows, all from one sample in a study of monozygotic twins with cystic fibrosis. Using immunoSEQ multiplex PCR, the repertoire was profiled, and TCRdb retains in-frame clones only, with some absent. The profile covers about 36,000 clones, with 85% to 95% appearing a single time and roughly 0.2% taken by the ten largest. The material sequenced was blood. The receptors were sampled from a boy between 2 and 15 years old with cystic fibrosis. The CDR3 runs from the conserved cysteine through the conserved F or W. The order of the fields is clone size, V gene, J gene, D gene, CDR3 DNA, CDR3 protein. The D gene is left open where the match is weak. A row's size may be missing; if present it is once, few, many or a size class.

>NA|TRBV6-5|TRBJ2-3|NA
TGTGCCGCGGTCACAGATACGCAGTATTTT
CAAVTDTQYF
>NA|TRBV4-1|TRBJ1-1|NA
TGCGCCAGCAGCCAAGGAGGGGGGAACACTGAAGCTTTCTTT
CASSQGGGNTEAFF
>NA|TRBV11-1|TRBJ2-5|TRBD2
TGTGCCAGCAGCTCCGGGACTAGTAAGGGAGAGACCCAGTACTTC
CASSSGTSKGETQYF
>once|TRBV16|TRBJ1-3|NA
TGTGCCAGCAGCCCGGGGGCCGACACGCTTCCTGGAAACACCATATATTTT
CASSPGADTLPGNTIYF
>once|TRBV2|TRBJ2-5|TRBD1
TGTGCCAGCAGTATGAGGGAACAGGGGGACCCGGAGACCCAGTACTTC
CASSMREQGDPETQYF
>NA|TRBV2|TRBJ1-6|NA
TGTGCCAGCCTGAGGGTCGACGGGAGCTCCTATAATTCACCCCTCCACTTT
CASLRVDGSSYNSPLHF
>NA|TRBV19|TRBJ1-2|NA
TGTGCCAGTAAGGACCATGGGGGCCCGGAATATGGCTACACCTTC
CASKDHGGPEYGYTF
>NA|TRBV5-4|TRBJ1-6|NA
TGTGCCAGCAGCTACTATTCGCAGTATAATTCACCCCTCCACTTT
CASSYYSQYNSPLHF
>NA|TRBV6-1|TRBJ2-5|NA
TGTGCCAGCAGGCGGGACGGGGAGACCCAGTACTTC
CASRRDGETQYF
>NA|TRBV4-1|TRBJ2-3|TRBD2
TGCGCCAGCAGCCAAGGTGGTGGACTAGCGGGCCCCAGAGGCACAGATACGCAGTATTTT
CASSQGGGLAGPRGTDTQYF
>NA|TRBV7-9|TRBJ1-1|NA
TGTGCCAGCAGCTTATTTCAACAAGAAGCTTTCTTT
CASSLFQQEAFF
>NA|TRBV5-4|TRBJ1-2|TRBD1
TGTGCCAGCAGCCACCCGGACAGGGAGAGCTATGGCTACACCTTC
CASSHPDRESYGYTF
>NA|TRBV7-2|TRBJ1-2|TRBD1
TGTGCCAGCAGCTTAGCGGCATCCGGGACAGCTAACTATGGCTACACCTTC
CASSLAASGTANYGYTF
>NA|TRBV5-4|TRBJ1-1|NA
TGTGCCAGCAGCTTGGGTGGGTTCACTGAAGCTTTCTTT
CASSLGGFTEAFF
>NA|TRBV19|TRBJ1-5|TRBD1
TGTGCCAGTAGACAGGGGGTTTATAGCAATCAGCCCCAGCATTTT
CASRQGVYSNQPQHF
>once|TRBV6-5|TRBJ1-1|NA
TGTGCCAGCAGTTACTCGGCTGAGAACACTGAAGCTTTCTTT
CASSYSAENTEAFF
>NA|TRBV20-1|TRBJ2-7|NA
TGCAGTGCTAGGGGGTACGAGCAGTACTTC
CSARGYEQYF
>NA|TRBV9|TRBJ1-2|TRBD1
TGTGCCAGCAGCATCCCAGGGGGAGGGAATGGCTACACCTTC
CASSIPGGGNGYTF
>once|TRBV6-5|TRBJ1-1|NA
TGTGCCAGCAGCCCCCCCACTAACACTGAAGCTTTCTTT
CASSPPTNTEAFF
>NA|TRBV19|TRBJ1-5|NA
TGTGCCAGTAGTTTCGGCCAGAGAAGCAATCAGCCCCAGCATTTT
CASSFGQRSNQPQHF
>NA|TRBV6-5|TRBJ2-7|TRBD2
TGTGCCAGCAGACGCGGGGGGGTTGACGAGCAGTACTTC
CASRRGGVDEQYF
>NA|TRBV7-2|TRBJ1-2|TRBD1
TGTGCCAGCAGCAGTGGACAGGGAGCTAACTATGGCTACACCTTC
CASSSGQGANYGYTF
>NA|TRBV11-3|TRBJ2-2|NA
TGTGCCAGCAGCTTATCCCACGGGGAGCTGTTTTTT
CASSLSHGELFF
>NA|TRBV19|TRBJ1-1|NA
TGTGCCAGTAGAGAGGGAGGACTCACTGAAGCTTTCTTT
CASREGGLTEAFF
>NA|TRBV6-5|TRBJ1-2|TRBD1
TGTGCCAGCAGTTACTTACGGGACAGGGGGCAAAGTGGCTACACCTTC
CASSYLRDRGQSGYTF
>few|TRBV7-9|TRBJ1-1|NA
TGTGCCAGCAGCGTCACTGAAGCTTTCTTT
CASSVTEAFF
>NA|TRBV14|TRBJ2-7|NA
TGTGCCAGCAGCCAAGATGGTATAGGGGGGTCGTCGTACGAGCAGTACTTC
CASSQDGIGGSSYEQYF
>NA|TRBV9|TRBJ1-2|NA
TGTGCCAGCAGCGTAACTCTAAGGGGGATCGACTATGGCTACACCTTC
CASSVTLRGIDYGYTF
>NA|TRBV4-1|TRBJ2-1|TRBD2
TGCGCCAGCCATCTCTCAGGGACTAGCGTCACTTTAGGTGAGCAGTTCTTC
CASHLSGTSVTLGEQFF
>NA|TRBV6-1|TRBJ2-2|TRBD2
TGTGCCAGTACCTTACTAGCGGGGAACACCGGGGAGCTGTTTTTT
CASTLLAGNTGELFF
>NA|TRBV6-1|TRBJ1-5|TRBD1
TGTGCCAGCAGTGACTACCGGACAGGGGGAAGCAATCAGCCCCAGCATTTT
CASSDYRTGGSNQPQHF
>NA|TRBV5-1|TRBJ2-6|NA
TGCGCCAGCAGCTTGATAAGTCAGGGGCTTTCTGGGGCCAACGTCCTGACTTTC
CASSLISQGLSGANVLTF
>NA|TRBV5-3|TRBJ1-2|NA
TGTGCCAGAAGCCCCGGGGCAGGGAGGCCCCCTAGGTATGGCTACACCTTC
CARSPGAGRPPRYGYTF
>NA|TRBV10-3|TRBJ1-1|TRBD1
TGTGCCATCAGCCGGACAGGCGGGGACACTGAAGCTTTCTTT
CAISRTGGDTEAFF
>NA|TRBV5-6|TRBJ2-7|TRBD1
TGTGCCAGCAGCCAAGGACAGGGGGCCCGACGGTACGAGCAGTACTTC
CASSQGQGARRYEQYF
>NA|TRBV6-6|TRBJ1-3|TRBD1
TGTGCCAGCAGTTACGACAGGGCCATCGGAAACACCATATATTTT
CASSYDRAIGNTIYF
>NA|TRBV5-5|TRBJ2-3|NA
TGTGCCAGCAGCTTGGCGGCGGGGGCAAGCACAGATACGCAGTATTTT
CASSLAAGASTDTQYF
>NA|TRBV10-3|TRBJ1-1|TRBD1
TGTGCCACTGGGACAGCCATTAACACTGAAGCTTTCTTT
CATGTAINTEAFF
>NA|TRBV6-5|TRBJ2-1|TRBD2
TGTGCCAGCAGTTACTCGGAGGTAGCGGGGGGTGAGCAGTTCTTC
CASSYSEVAGGEQFF